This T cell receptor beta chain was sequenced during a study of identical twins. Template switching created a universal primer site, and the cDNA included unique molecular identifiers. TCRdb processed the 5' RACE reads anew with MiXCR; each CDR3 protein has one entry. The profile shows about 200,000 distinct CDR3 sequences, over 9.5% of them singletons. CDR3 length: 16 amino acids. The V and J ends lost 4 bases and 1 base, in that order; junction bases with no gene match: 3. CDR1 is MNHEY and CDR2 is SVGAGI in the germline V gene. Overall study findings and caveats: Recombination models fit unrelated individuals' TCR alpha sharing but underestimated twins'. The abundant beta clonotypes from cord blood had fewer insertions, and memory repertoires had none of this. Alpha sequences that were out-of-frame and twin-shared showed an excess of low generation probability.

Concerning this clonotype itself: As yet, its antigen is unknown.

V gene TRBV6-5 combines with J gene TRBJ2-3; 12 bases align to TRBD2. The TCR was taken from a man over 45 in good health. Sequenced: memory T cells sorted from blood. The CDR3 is CASSSSGGVGTDTQYF. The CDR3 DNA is TGTGCCAGCAGTTCTAGCGGGGGGGTAGGCACAGATACGCAGTATTTT.